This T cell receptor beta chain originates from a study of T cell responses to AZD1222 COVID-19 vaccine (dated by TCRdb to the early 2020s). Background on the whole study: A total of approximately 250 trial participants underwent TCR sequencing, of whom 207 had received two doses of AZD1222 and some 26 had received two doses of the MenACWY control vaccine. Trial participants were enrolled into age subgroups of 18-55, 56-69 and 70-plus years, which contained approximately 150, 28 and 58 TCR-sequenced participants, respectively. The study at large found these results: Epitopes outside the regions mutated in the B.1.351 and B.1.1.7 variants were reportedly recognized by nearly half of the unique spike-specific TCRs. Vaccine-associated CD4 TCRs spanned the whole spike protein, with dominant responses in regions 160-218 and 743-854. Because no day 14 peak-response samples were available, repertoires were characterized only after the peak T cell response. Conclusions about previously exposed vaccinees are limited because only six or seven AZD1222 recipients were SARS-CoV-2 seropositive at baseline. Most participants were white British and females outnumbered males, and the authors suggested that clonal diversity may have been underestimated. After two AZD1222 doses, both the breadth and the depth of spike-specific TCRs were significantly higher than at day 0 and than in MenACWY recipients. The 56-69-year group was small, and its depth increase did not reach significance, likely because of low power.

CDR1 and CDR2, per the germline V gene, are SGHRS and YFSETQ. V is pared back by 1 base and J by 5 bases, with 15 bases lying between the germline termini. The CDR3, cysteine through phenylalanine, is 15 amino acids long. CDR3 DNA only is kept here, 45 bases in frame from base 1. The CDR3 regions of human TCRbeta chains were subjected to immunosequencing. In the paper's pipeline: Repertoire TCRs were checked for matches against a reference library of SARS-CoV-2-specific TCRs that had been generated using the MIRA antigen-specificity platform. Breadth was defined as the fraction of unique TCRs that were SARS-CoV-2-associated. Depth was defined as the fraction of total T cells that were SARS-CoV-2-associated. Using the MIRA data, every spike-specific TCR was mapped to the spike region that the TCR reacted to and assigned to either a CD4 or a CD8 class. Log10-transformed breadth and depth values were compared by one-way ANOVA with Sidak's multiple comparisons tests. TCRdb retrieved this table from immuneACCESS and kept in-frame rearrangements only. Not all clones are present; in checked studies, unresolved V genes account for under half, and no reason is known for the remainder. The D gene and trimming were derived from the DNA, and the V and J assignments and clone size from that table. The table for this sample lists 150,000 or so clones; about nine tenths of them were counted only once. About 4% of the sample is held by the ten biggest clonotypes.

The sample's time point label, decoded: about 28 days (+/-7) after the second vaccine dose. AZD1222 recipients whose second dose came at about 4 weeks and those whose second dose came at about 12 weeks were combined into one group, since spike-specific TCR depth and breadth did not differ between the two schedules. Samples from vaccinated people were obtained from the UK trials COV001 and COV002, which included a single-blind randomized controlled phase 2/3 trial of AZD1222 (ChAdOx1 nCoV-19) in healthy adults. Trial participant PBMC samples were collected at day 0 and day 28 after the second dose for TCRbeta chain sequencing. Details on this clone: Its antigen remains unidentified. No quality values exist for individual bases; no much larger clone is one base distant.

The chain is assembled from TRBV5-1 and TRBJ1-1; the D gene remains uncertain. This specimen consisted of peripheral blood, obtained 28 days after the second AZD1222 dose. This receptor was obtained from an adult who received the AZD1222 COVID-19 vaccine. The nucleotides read TGCGCCAGCAGCTTGTTGAGCGATCCGGGGACTGAAGCTTTCTTT. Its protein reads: CASSLLSDPGTEAFF.